These 32 T cell receptor beta chains originate from one sample sequenced in a study of blood T cells in healthy people across ages. A sample-barcoded 5' primer and a J-beta primer mix were used in a second PCR of roughly 7 to 11 cycles. TCRdb recomputed calls from the 5' RACE reads with MiXCR, one row per CDR3 protein. The table records roughly 680,000 distinct CDR3 sequences, 45% to 50% of them present only once. Input material: blood. All receptors derive from a woman in her sixties or seventies in good health.

This clonotype was recorded at least ten times. The gene calls are TRBV7-2 and TRBJ2-7; no definite D call. There are 14 residues in the CDR3. V lost 0 bases, J lost 1 base, and 7 bases lay in between. Germline V gives CDR1 SGHTA, CDR2 FQGNSA. Written as DNA, the CDR3 is TGTGCCAGCAGCTTAGCCCACGGATCCTACGAGCAGTACTTC. It encodes CASSLAHGSYEQYF.

Note on this clonotype: This sequence may be a read error, since a much larger clone differs from it by one base. The rearrangement uses TRBV4-2 and TRBJ2-5, with 11 bases identical to TRBD2. The CDR3 loop spans 17 amino acids. Trimming took 1 base from V and 4 from J; bases not matched to a gene: 8. The germline V gene has CDR1 LGHNA and CDR2 YNFKEQ. Here the CDR3 reads CASSQGVLAGDRETQYF. In nucleotides, the CDR3 is TGTGCCAGCAGCCAAGGGGTACTAGCGGGAGACCGAGAGACCCAGTACTTC.

V and J are TRBV10-3 and TRBJ2-1, with 16 bases matching TRBD2. Germline-derived CDR1 and CDR2 are ENHRY and SYGVKD. The CDR3 is 16 amino acids. V lost 6 bases, J lost 4 bases, and 3 bases stayed unmatched. The DNA of the CDR3 is TGTGCCATCAGCGGGACTAGCGGGAGGGATTACAATGAGCAGTTCTTC. It is translated as CAISGTSGRDYNEQFF.

This sequence joins TRBV5-6 and TRBJ1-2; 8 bases fit TRBD1. J lost 8 bases, V lost 6 bases, and 6 bases had no gene match. Germline V gene lookup returns CDR1 SGHDT and CDR2 YYEEEE. The CDR3 has 12 residues. CDR3 amino acids: CASTRTGLGYTF. DNA for the CDR3: TGTGCCAGCACCCGGACAGGGTTGGGCTACACCTTC.

This clonotype was seen only a few times. The V and J genes are TRBV29-1 and TRBJ1-1; possibly TRBD1 for D (6 bases). V was pared by 6 bases and J by 3 bases, with 17 bases between. The CDR3 has 14 amino acids. Per germline, CDR1 SQVTM and CDR2 ANQGSEA. The CDR3 reads CSVSGASKDTEAFF. For the CDR3, the DNA is TGCAGCGTCTCGGGGGCCAGCAAGGACACTGAAGCTTTCTTT.

The chain joins TRBV7-2 to TRBJ1-5; tentative D call: TRBD1 (5 bases). CDR1 is SGHTA, CDR2 FQGNSA, per germline. This CDR3 spans 16 amino acids. Between the trimmed V and J ends, which lost 5 bases and 5 bases, there was a span of 19 bases. This chain's CDR3 is CASSPPSPGTDQPQHF. The CDR3 nucleotides read TGTGCCAGCAGCCCTCCTAGCCCCGGGACGGATCAGCCCCAGCATTTT.

J is TRBJ2-1 and V is TRBV9, with a possible D match to TRBD1 (5 bases). The tail of the sequence fits TRBJ2-7 better, so the J call may be wrong. The germline V gene has CDR1 SGDLS and CDR2 YYNGEE. This CDR3 contains 14 residues. This CDR3 is CASSVTALNNEQYF. DNA of the CDR3: TGTGCCAGCAGCGTGACAGCCCTAAACAATGAGCAGTACTTC.

This clonotype showed up just once. A single base separates this from a much larger clone, so it may be a read error. V is TRBV5-1 and J is TRBJ2-1; 9 bases fit TRBD2. This CDR3 comprises 15 residues. CDR1 SGHRS and CDR2 YFSETQ come from the germline V gene. The DNA of the CDR3 is TGCGCCGGCAGCTTCATAGCGGGAGCCAGGGATGAGCAGTTCTTC. Its translation: CAGSFIAGARDEQFF. Based on the CDR3 plus reference TRBV5-1 and TRBJ2-1, the full variable domain is KAGVTQTPRYLIKTRGQQVTLSCSPISGHRSVSWYQQTPGQGLQFLFEYFSETQRNKGNFPGRFSGRQFSNSRSEMNVSTLELGDSALYLCAGSFIAGARDEQFFGPGTRLTVL.

The chain carries TRBV20-1 and TRBJ2-5; no clear D gene. The length of the CDR3 is 14 residues. Deletions cut 8 bases from V and 2 bases from J, with 18 bases between. From germline, CDR1 is DFQATT and CDR2 SNEGSKA (reference sequence). CDR3 bases: TGCAGTACCGAAAGCGAGAGTTGGCAAGAGACCCAGTACTTC. It codes for CSTESESWQETQYF.

The rearrangement joins TRBV20-1 to TRBJ2-2, with 7 nucleotides matching TRBD1. V dropped 3 bases and J dropped 3; count of bases not matched to a gene: 4. The CDR3 is 14 amino acids. The germline CDR1 and CDR2 sequences are DFQATT and SNEGSKA (reference sequence). The CDR3 protein is CSASEGAYTGELFF. The CDR3 DNA reads as TGCAGTGCTAGCGAGGGGGCTTACACCGGGGAGCTGTTTTTT.

The rearrangement uses TRBV20-1 and TRBJ2-3; D is perhaps TRBD1 (6 bases). Looked up from germline, CDR1 is DFQATT and CDR2 is SNEGSKA (reference sequence). V was pared by 4 bases and J by 2 bases, with 16 bases between. The CDR3 is 15 residues long. The CDR3 spells CSAKTDRYHTDTQYF. CDR3 coding DNA: TGCAGTGCTAAAACCGACAGGTATCACACAGATACGCAGTATTTT.

Only a few counts were recorded for this clonotype. This chain connects TRBV2 to TRBJ2-1; 10 bases map to TRBD2. This CDR3 spans 16 amino acids. Germline V CDR1 and CDR2: SNHLY, FYNNEI. V lost 6 bases to trimming and J lost 2 bases; unmatched junction nucleotides: 7. CDR3 in DNA: TGTGCCAGCAGGACTGGGACTAGCGACACCTACAATGAGCAGTTCTTC. It is translated as CASRTGTSDTYNEQFF.

This clonotype was picked up a small number of times. The gene calls are TRBV20-1 and TRBJ1-4, with D hard to call. This CDR3 is built from 13 residues. Trimming took 6 bases from V and 3 from J, leaving 11 bases between them. Germline CDR1 reads DFQATT; CDR2 reads SNEGSKA (reference sequence). The CDR3 DNA sequence: TGCAGTGCCGAGCCTCGGGCTAATGAAAAACTGTTTTTT. This gives the protein CSAEPRANEKLFF.

The chain's CDR3 is CSVPGLATGRNEQYF. The CDR3 DNA follows: TGCAGCGTTCCGGGACTAGCGACGGGCCGTAATGAGCAGTACTTC. The chain employs TRBV29-1 and TRBJ2-5, with 10 bases that match TRBD2. Germline values: CDR1 SQVTM, CDR2 ANQGSEA. With V trimmed by 5 bases and J by 11 bases, 17 bases remained unmatched. This CDR3 comprises 15 residues.

The CDR3 here is CASRSSGGWEQYF. In DNA form, the CDR3 reads TGTGCCAGCAGGTCATCCGGTGGGTGGGAGCAGTACTTC. The V call is TRBV3-1, the J call TRBJ2-7; D is undetermined. Trimming took 6 bases from V and 7 from J, leaving 16 bases between them. Germline loops: CDR1 LGHDT, CDR2 YNNKEL (reference sequence). CDR3 length: 13 residues.

The sample holds a few counts of this clonotype. The rearrangement uses TRBV7-6 and TRBJ2-7; the D call may be TRBD1 or TRBD2 (5 bases each). From germline, CDR1 is SGHVS and CDR2 FNYEAQ. The length of the CDR3 is 12 residues. V was pared by 5 bases and J by 5 bases, with 10 bases between. CDR3: CASSAWDDEQYF. The CDR3 region has the DNA TGTGCCAGCAGCGCCTGGGACGACGAGCAGTACTTC.

The gene calls are TRBV4-2 and TRBJ2-4; tentative D call: TRBD2 (5 bases). CDR1 and CDR2 from the germline V gene are LGHNA and YNFKEQ. The V and J ends lost 0 bases and 5 bases respectively, with 17 bases between them. This CDR3 is built from 17 residues. The CDR3 coding sequence is TGTGCCAGCAGCCAAGATCTCGGCGACCCGGAGGAAAACATTCAGTACTTC. This sequence encodes CASSQDLGDPEENIQYF.

This clonotype was observed a few times. V is TRBV11-2 and J is TRBJ1-3, with D hard to call. Germline loops: CDR1 SGHAT, CDR2 FQNNGV. This CDR3 has 14 amino acids. V was shortened by 4 bases and J by 0 bases, with 7 bases between the two germline ends. The CDR3 reads CASSSVLSGNTIYF. The DNA of the CDR3 is TGTGCCAGCAGCTCGGTCCTCTCTGGAAACACCATATATTTT.

The chain is built from TRBV28 and TRBJ2-1; D might be TRBD1 (9 bases). The length of the CDR3 is 21 residues. Trimming cost V 5 bases and J 0 bases, with 29 bases left between them. The V gene's germline CDR1 is MDHEN and CDR2 SYDVKM. The CDR3 here is CASSGTGYTGGEPGSYNEQFF. CDR3 DNA: TGTGCCAGCAGTGGGACAGGGTATACGGGAGGGGAACCCGGCTCCTACAATGAGCAGTTCTTC.

In this sample, this clonotype turned up a few times. The chain employs TRBV4-2 and TRBJ2-6; weak D call: TRBD1 (6 bases). The CDR3 runs 16 residues. CDR1 and CDR2 (germline): LGHNA, YNFKEQ. The V gene lost 3 bases and the J gene lost 3 bases, with 12 bases spanning the gap. The chain's CDR3 is CASSHLTGGGANVLTF. The CDR3 DNA reads TGTGCCAGCAGCCACCTGACAGGTGGTGGGGCCAACGTCCTGACTTTC.

This chain joins TRBV6-2 or TRBV6-3 and TRBJ2-5, with 9 bases fitting TRBD1. The V gene's germline CDR1 is MNHEY and CDR2 SVGEGT. J lost 3 bases, V lost 6 bases, and 14 bases had no gene match. This CDR3 has 17 amino acids. CDR3 sequence (DNA): TGTGCCAGCAGCCGGACAGGGGCTACCGGAGGGAAAGAGACCCAGTACTTC. The encoded protein is CASSRTGATGGKETQYF.

The chain uses TRBV7-2 and TRBJ2-1, with 8 bases matching TRBD1. The J call may be wrong; the DNA end is better matched by TRBJ2-7. CDR1 is SGHTA and CDR2 is FQGNSA in the germline V gene. This CDR3 has 17 amino acids. The CDR3 DNA is TGTGCCAGCAGCCCAGGCCGGGACAGGACCGTTCCAGGCGAGCAGTACTTC. Translated, it gives CASSPGRDRTVPGEQYF.

This clonotype occurred a few times. Here the CDR3 DNA reads TGTGCCAGCACATCCTACCTAGCGGGAGCCTACAATGAGCAGTTCTTC. This encodes CASTSYLAGAYNEQFF. This chain links TRBV27 with TRBJ2-1, with 10 positions matching TRBD2. Germline V CDR1 and CDR2: MNHEY, SMNVEV (reference sequence). The CDR3 consists of 16 residues. Germline trimming cut 7 bases from V and 2 bases from J; bases unmatched to any gene: 8.

The chain recombines TRBV6-1 with TRBJ2-7; no firm D call. CDR1 is MNHNS, CDR2 SASEGT, per germline. The V end was cut by 8 bases, the J end by 4 bases, with 9 bases between. The CDR3 runs to 11 residues. The CDR3 sequence is CASGKKYEQYF. The CDR3 DNA is TGTGCCAGCGGCAAGAAATACGAGCAGTACTTC.

The J gene is TRBJ2-7, the V gene TRBV21-1; the D call of TRBD2 is as the table states it, not checked on the DNA. TRBV21-1 is deemed a pseudogene. This CDR3 has 21 residues. CDR3 residues: CASSPRLGLAGVIESPYEQYF. The CDR3, as DNA: TGTGCCAGCAGCCCCCGACTCGGGCTAGCGGGAGTGATTGAGAGCCCCTACGAGCAGTACTTC.

This clonotype has a handful of counts. The chain couples TRBV4-3 to TRBJ2-7; TRBD1 matches at 8 bases. The ends lost 2 bases at V and 6 bases at J; junction bases unmatched: 6. The CDR3 has 14 amino acids. The germline V gene has CDR1 LGHNA and CDR2 YSLEER. The CDR3 sequence: CASSQSQGAGEQYF. CDR3 in DNA: TGCGCCAGCAGCCAAAGCCAGGGGGCTGGCGAGCAGTACTTC.

This clonotype was detected only a few times. The V call is TRBV5-5, the J call TRBJ2-7; 14 bases agree with TRBD2. The ends lost 2 bases at V and 3 bases at J; junction bases unmatched: 7. This CDR3 comprises 17 residues. Germline V CDR1 and CDR2: SGHKS, YYEKEE (reference sequence). CDR3 nucleotides: TGTGCCAGCAGCTTTTCCGGGACTAGCGGGAGCGTCTACGAGCAGTACTTC. This codes for CASSFSGTSGSVYEQYF.

Only a few counts were recorded for this clonotype. V gene TRBV5-5 combines with J gene TRBJ2-2; D is undetermined. Between the trimmed V and J ends, which lost 0 bases and 7 bases, there was a span of 10 bases. The V gene's germline CDR1 is SGHKS and CDR2 YYEKEE (reference sequence). This CDR3 is 14 amino acids long. The CDR3 protein is CASSLGGFGGELFF. DNA of the CDR3: TGTGCCAGCAGCTTGGGGGGATTTGGCGGGGAGCTGTTTTTT.

This clonotype was detected only once. This sequence joins TRBV7-3 and TRBJ2-5; D call uncertain. Judging by the DNA end, TRBJ2-7 fits better; the J call may be wrong. Germline loops: CDR1 SGHTA, CDR2 FQGTGA. This CDR3 is built from 13 residues. The CDR3 DNA follows: TGTGCCAGCAGCTCCCCCGGTGGGGACGAGCAGTACTTC. Translated, it gives CASSSPGGDEQYF.

This clonotype was found many times. V and J are TRBV7-3 and TRBJ2-7; D unclear. This CDR3 contains 14 residues. Germline lookup yields CDR1 SGHTA and CDR2 FQGTGA. The germline V and J ends were trimmed by 2 bases and 0 bases, with 8 bases remaining between them. In nucleotides, the CDR3 is TGTGCCAGCAGCTTATCGGCGTACTCCTACGAGCAGTACTTC. Residues: CASSLSAYSYEQYF. Drawing the rest from reference TRBV7-3 and TRBJ2-7, the complete variable domain is GAGVSQTPSNKVTEKGKYVELRCDPISGHTALYWYRQSLGQGPEFLIYFQGTGAADDSGLPNDRFFAVRPEGSVSTLKIQRTERGDSAVYLCASSLSAYSYEQYFGPGTRLTVT.

This chain connects TRBV10-3 to TRBJ2-7; weak D call: TRBD1 (5 bases). V was pared by 2 bases and J by 5 bases, with 13 bases between. The germline V gene encodes CDR1 ENHRY and CDR2 SYGVKD. The CDR3 consists of 14 residues. Written as DNA, the CDR3 is TGTGCCATCAGTGAGGTCCAGGGAAGAGACGAGCAGTACTTC. This translates into CAISEVQGRDEQYF.

This clonotype has only a few counts. The rearrangement joins TRBV20-1 to TRBJ1-2; tentatively, D is TRBD1 (5 bases). The CDR3 loop spans 15 amino acids. V was shortened by 0 bases and J by 5 bases, with 16 bases between the two germline ends. CDR1 and CDR2 from the germline V gene are DFQATT and SNEGSKA (reference sequence). This chain's CDR3 is CSARDREQAPYGYTF. Written as DNA, the CDR3 is TGCAGTGCTAGAGATCGGGAACAGGCTCCATATGGCTACACCTTC.